The rows below give T cell receptor beta chains drawn from one sample of a study of cytotoxic CD8 clonotypes in ibrutinib-treated CLL. The assay was immunoSEQ multiplex PCR, and TCRdb's table has in-frame clones only and misses some. The sample lists around 60,000 clones, over 60% occurring once. Sequencing used PBMCs, obtained after 12 months of ibrutinib treatment. These receptors were collected from a human donor with chronic lymphocytic leukemia. Each CDR3 is given with its conserved first and last residue. A D gene is named only where the DNA matches it firmly. Only part of the rows carry a size: once, few, many, or a class if the clone is expanded.

>TRBJ2-2|NA|TRBD2|TRBV7-9
TGTGCCAGCAGCTTAGTACTAGCGGGAGTTGTCGGGGAGCTGTTTTTT
CASSLVLAGVVGELFF
>TRBJ2-7|NA|NA|TRBV30
TGTGCCTGGGGAGGGACACCCTACGAGCAGTACTTC
CAWGGTPYEQYF
>TRBJ2-5|NA|NA|TRBV6-1
TGTGCCAGCAGTGCAGAGACCCAGTACTTC
CASSAETQYF
>TRBJ1-5|few|NA|TRBV7-2
TGTGCCAGCAGCTTAGAACTTTGGCAGCCCCAGCATTTT
CASSLELWQPQHF
>TRBJ1-5|NA|TRBD1|TRBV4-1
TGCGCCAGCAGCGGGGCCGGACAGGCGGTCGGGAGCAATCAGCCCCAGCATTTT
CASSGAGQAVGSNQPQHF
>TRBJ2-1|NA|NA|TRBV4-1
TGCGCCAGCAGCCAACCTGGACGGTACAATGAGCAGTTCTTC
CASSQPGRYNEQFF
>TRBJ2-1|NA|NA|TRBV15
TGTGCCACCAGCAGGCTATATCACGCGGGCAGCTACAATGAGCAGTTCTTC
CATSRLYHAGSYNEQFF
>TRBJ2-7|NA|NA|TRBV7-3
TGTGCCAGCAGCTTACGCATACGAATCGCGAAGCAGTACTTC
CASSLRIRIAKQYF
>TRBJ2-3|NA|NA|TRBV29-1
TGCAGCACTAGGACCACAGATACGCAGTATTTT
CSTRTTDTQYF
>TRBJ2-2|few|NA|TRBV10-2
TGCGCCAGCAGGATTGGCGCGGGGTCCACCGGGGAGCTGTTTTTT
CASRIGAGSTGELFF
>TRBJ2-2|NA|TRBD2|TRBV7-6
TGTGCCAGCAGCGGCCGACTAGCGGGAGACACCGGGGAGCTGTTTTTT
CASSGRLAGDTGELFF
>TRBJ1-2|NA|NA|TRBV2
TGTGCCAGAAACAGGGCCATTATACCTGGCTACACCTTC
CARNRAIIPGYTF
>TRBJ2-7|NA|NA|TRBV6-5
TGTGCCGCGTCTCGCATGGGGCACAGCAGCCTCGAGCAGTACTTC
CAASRMGHSSLEQYF
>TRBJ2-3|once|NA|TRBV11-2
TGTGCCAGCAGCCACCCCGGGACTCAGCAGTATTTT
CASSHPGTQQYF
>TRBJ1-1|NA|NA|TRBV5-4
TGTGCCAGCAGCTTGGGCGGGAACACTGAAGCTTTCTTT
CASSLGGNTEAFF
>TRBJ1-2|NA|NA|TRBV4-2
TGTGCCAGCAGCCAAGACGGGGACTATGGCTACACCTTC
CASSQDGDYGYTF
>TRBJ2-5|NA|NA|TRBV5-4
TGTGCCAGCAGCTGGGGGGTTGGGACCCAGTACTTC
CASSWGVGTQYF
>TRBJ1-2|few|NA|TRBV28
TGTGCCAGCAGTTTCGGAGCCGCCTGGCGTGGCTACACCTTC
CASSFGAAWRGYTF
>TRBJ2-7|NA|NA|TRBV27
TGTGCCAGCAGTTTAGCAGGCCCCCTAAACGAGCAGTACTTC
CASSLAGPLNEQYF
>TRBJ2-7|NA|TRBD2|TRBV7-3
TGTGCCAGCAGCTTACTAGCGGGAGGGCCCTACGAGCAGTACTTC
CASSLLAGGPYEQYF
>TRBJ2-7|NA|NA|TRBV9
TGTGCCAGCAGCCCTCGATCCTGGGAGGAGCAGTACTTC
CASSPRSWEEQYF
>TRBJ2-4|NA|NA|TRBV11-2
TGTGCCAGCAGCCTCTCGGGTTCCATTCAGTACTTC
CASSLSGSIQYF
>TRBJ2-2|few|TRBD2|TRBV28
TGTGCCAGCAGTTCCCCCCGTCGGGGTAGCGGGAGGTATAGGGAGCTGTTTTTT
CASSSPRRGSGRYRELFF
>TRBJ1-2|NA|TRBD1|TRBV28
TGTGCCAGCAGATACATTCAGACAGGGAAAGGAGACTATGGCTACACCTTC
CASRYIQTGKGDYGYTF
>TRBJ2-7|NA|NA|TRBV6-6
TGTGCCAGCAGCCTAAACTACGAGCAGTACTTC
CASSLNYEQYF
>TRBJ2-5|NA|TRBD2|TRBV2
TGTGCCAGCAGCGGACCACTAGCGGGGCAAGAGACCCAGTACTTC
CASSGPLAGQETQYF
>TRBJ2-1|NA|NA|TRBV7-2
TGTGCCAGCAGCTTAGTGGGGCGTAGTGAGCAGTTCTTC
CASSLVGRSEQFF
>TRBJ2-2|NA|TRBD1|TRBV27
TGTGCCACCTCCCGGGACAGGGATACCGGGGAGCTGTTTTTT
CATSRDRDTGELFF
>TRBJ1-4|NA|NA|TRBV27
TGTGCCAGCAGACCCCTCGACAGTTTCTTCTCTGAAAAACTGTTTTTT
CASRPLDSFFSEKLFF
>TRBJ2-7|NA|NA|TRBV18
TGTGCCAGCTCACCCCCACCGGGACACGGGTTCTACGAGCAGTACTTC
CASSPPPGHGFYEQYF
>TRBJ2-1|few|NA|TRBV5-1
TGCGCCAGCACCCCATGGGGTTTGGGTGAGCAGTTCTTC
CASTPWGLGEQFF
>TRBJ2-3|NA|TRBD1|TRBV19
TGTGCCAGTAGGCGGACAGGGAACTCAGATACGCAGTATTTT
CASRRTGNSDTQYF
>TRBJ1-5|NA|NA|TRBV28
TGTGCCAGCAGTCCGCAGTCGGGGTATCAGCCCCAGCATTTT
CASSPQSGYQPQHF
>TRBJ2-7|NA|NA|TRBV7-2
TGTGCCAGCAGCTTCAGCCTAACTCCCAGGCCGTCCTACGAGCAGTACTTC
CASSFSLTPRPSYEQYF
>TRBJ1-3|NA|TRBD1|TRBV5-1
TGCGCCAGCAGATCCTCCGGGACAGGCGCGTGGGGAAACACCATATATTTT
CASRSSGTGAWGNTIYF
>TRBJ1-2|NA|NA|TRBV9
TGTGCCAGCAGCGTCGGGCTTACGGGCTACACCTTC
CASSVGLTGYTF